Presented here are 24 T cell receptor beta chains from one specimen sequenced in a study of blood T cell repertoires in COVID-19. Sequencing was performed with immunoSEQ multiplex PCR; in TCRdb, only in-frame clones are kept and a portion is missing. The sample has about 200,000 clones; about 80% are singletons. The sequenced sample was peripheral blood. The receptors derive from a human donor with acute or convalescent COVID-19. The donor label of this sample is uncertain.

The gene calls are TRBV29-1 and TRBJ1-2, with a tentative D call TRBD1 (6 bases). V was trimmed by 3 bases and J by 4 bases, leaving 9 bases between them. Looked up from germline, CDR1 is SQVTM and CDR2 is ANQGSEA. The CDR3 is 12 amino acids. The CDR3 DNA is TGCAGCGTTGACCAGGGGTCCTATGGCTACACCTTC. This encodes CSVDQGSYGYTF.

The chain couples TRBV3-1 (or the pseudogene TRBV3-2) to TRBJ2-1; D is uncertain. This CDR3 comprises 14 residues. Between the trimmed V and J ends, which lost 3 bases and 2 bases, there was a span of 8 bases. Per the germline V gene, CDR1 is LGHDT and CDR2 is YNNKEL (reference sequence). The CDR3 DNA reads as TGTGCCAGCAGCCACCAGGCACCCTACAATGAGCAGTTCTTC. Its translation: CASSHQAPYNEQFF.

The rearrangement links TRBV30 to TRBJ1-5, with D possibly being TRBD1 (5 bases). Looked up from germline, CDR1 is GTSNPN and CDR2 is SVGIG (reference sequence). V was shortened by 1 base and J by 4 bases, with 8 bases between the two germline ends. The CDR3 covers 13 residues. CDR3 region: CAWSGGGNQPQHF. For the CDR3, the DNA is TGTGCCTGGAGTGGGGGGGGGAATCAGCCCCAGCATTTT.

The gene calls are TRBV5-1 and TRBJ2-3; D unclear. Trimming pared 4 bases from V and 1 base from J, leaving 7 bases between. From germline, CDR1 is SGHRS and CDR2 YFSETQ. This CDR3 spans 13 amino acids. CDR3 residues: CASSPAGTDTQYF. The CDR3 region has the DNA TGCGCCAGCAGCCCGGCGGGCACAGATACGCAGTATTTT.

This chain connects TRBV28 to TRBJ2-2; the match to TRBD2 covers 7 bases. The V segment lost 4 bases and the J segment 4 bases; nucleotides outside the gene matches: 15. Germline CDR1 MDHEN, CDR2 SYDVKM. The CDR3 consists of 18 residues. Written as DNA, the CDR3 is TGTGCCAGCAGTTCCCCAGCCTTCCTAGCGGAGCCCACCGGGGAGCTGTTTTTT. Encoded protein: CASSSPAFLAEPTGELFF. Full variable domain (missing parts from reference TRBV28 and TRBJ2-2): DVKVTQSSRYLVKRTGEKVFLECVQDMDHENMFWYRQDPGLGLRLIYFSYDVKMKEKGDIPEGYSVSREKKERFSLILESASTNQTSMYLCASSSPAFLAEPTGELFFGEGSRLTVL.

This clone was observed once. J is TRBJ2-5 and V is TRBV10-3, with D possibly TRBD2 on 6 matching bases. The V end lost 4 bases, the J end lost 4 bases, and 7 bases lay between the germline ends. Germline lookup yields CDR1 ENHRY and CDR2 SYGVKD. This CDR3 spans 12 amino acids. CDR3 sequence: CAISGRAETQYF. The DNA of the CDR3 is TGTGCCATCAGTGGGAGGGCAGAGACCCAGTACTTC.

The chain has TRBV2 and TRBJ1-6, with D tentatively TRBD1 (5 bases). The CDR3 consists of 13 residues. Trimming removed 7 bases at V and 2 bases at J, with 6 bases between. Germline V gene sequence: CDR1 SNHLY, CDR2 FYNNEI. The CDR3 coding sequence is TGTGCCAGCATGACAGCCTATAATTCACCCCTCCACTTT. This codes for CASMTAYNSPLHF.

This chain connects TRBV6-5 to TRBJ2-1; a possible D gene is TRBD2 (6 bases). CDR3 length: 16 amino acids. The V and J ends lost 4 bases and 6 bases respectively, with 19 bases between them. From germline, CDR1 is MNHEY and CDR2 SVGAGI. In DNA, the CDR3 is TGTGCCAGCAGTTCCACGGGGGTTTCATCCCGCAATGAGCAGTTCTTC. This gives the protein CASSSTGVSSRNEQFF.

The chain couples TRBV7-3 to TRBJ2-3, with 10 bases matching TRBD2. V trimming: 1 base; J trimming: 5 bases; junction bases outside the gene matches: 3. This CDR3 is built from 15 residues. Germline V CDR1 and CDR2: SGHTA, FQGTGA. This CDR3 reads CASSLKAGGQDTQYF. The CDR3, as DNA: TGTGCCAGCAGCTTAAAAGCGGGAGGGCAAGATACGCAGTATTTT.

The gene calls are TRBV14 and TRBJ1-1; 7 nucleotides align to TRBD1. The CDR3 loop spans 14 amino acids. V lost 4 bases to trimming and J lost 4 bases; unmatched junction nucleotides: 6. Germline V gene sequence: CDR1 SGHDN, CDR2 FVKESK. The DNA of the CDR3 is TGTGCCAGCAGCCCAGACAGGGTCCTCACTGAAGCTTTCTTT. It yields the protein CASSPDRVLTEAFF.

The CDR3 DNA sequence: TGTGCCTGGGGAACTAGCGGGAGTGGGAGAGAGACCCAGTACTTC. Amino acids: CAWGTSGSGRETQYF. The V gene is TRBV30, the J gene TRBJ2-5; 11 nucleotides line up with TRBD2. Germline lookup yields CDR1 GTSNPN and CDR2 SVGIG (reference sequence). Trimming removed 5 bases from V and 4 bases from J; junction bases left unmatched: 9. The CDR3 spans 15 residues.

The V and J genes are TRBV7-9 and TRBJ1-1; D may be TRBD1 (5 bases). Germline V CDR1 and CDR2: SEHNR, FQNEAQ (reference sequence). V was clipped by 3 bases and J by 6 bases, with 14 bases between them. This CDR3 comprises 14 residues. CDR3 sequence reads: CASSFWGSSAEAFF. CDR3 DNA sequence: TGTGCCAGCAGCTTCTGGGGCTCGAGCGCTGAAGCTTTCTTT.

CDR3 DNA sequence: TGTGCCAGCACCCAGGCTAGCGGGGGACATACGCAGTATTTT. It is translated as CASTQASGGHTQYF. This chain uses TRBV7-9 with TRBJ2-3, with 10 positions matching TRBD2. With 7 bases clipped from V and 7 bases from J, the junction kept 8 bases outside the gene matches. Germline V gene lookup returns CDR1 SEHNR and CDR2 FQNEAQ (reference sequence). This CDR3 contains 14 residues. The full variable domain, rest sourced from reference TRBV7-9 and TRBJ2-3, is DTGVSQNPRHKITKRGQNVTFRCDPISEHNRLYWYRQTLGQGPEFLTYFQNEAQLEKSRLLSDRFSAERPKGSFSTLEIQRTEQGDSAMYLCASTQASGGHTQYFGPGTRLTVL.

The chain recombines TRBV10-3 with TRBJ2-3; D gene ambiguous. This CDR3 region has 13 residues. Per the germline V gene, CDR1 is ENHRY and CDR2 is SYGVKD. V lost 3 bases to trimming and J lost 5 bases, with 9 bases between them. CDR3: CAISDPPLDTQYF. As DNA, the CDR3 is TGTGCCATCAGTGATCCCCCTCTAGATACGCAGTATTTT.

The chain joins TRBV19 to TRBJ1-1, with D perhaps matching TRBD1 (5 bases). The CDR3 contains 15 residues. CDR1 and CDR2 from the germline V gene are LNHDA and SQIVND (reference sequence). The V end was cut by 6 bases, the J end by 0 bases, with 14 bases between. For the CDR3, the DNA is TGTGCCAGTAGCGCTCCAGGGCGTCTGAACACTGAAGCTTTCTTT. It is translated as CASSAPGRLNTEAFF.

For the CDR3, the DNA is TGTGCCAGCAGCCGAGGACTAGCGGGGAGCTCCTACGAGCAGTACTTC. As protein: CASSRGLAGSSYEQYF. The V and J genes are TRBV11-1 and TRBJ2-7, with 12 nucleotides matching TRBD2. The trim removed 5 bases at V and 0 bases at J, leaving 5 bases unmatched. CDR1 and CDR2 from the germline V gene are SGHAT and FQDESV (reference sequence). The CDR3 sequence is 16 residues long.

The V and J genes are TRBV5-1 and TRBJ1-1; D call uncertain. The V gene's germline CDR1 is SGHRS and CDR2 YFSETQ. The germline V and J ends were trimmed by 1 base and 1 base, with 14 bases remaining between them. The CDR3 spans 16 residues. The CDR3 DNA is TGCGCCAGCAGCTTGAGTGACACCCTCGGGAACACTGAAGCTTTCTTT. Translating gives CASSLSDTLGNTEAFF.

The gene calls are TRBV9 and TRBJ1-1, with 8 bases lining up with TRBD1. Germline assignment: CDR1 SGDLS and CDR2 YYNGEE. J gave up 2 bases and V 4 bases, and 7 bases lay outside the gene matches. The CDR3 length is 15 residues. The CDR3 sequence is CASSPRGQVNTEAFF. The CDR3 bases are TGTGCCAGCAGCCCACGGGGACAGGTCAACACTGAAGCTTTCTTT.

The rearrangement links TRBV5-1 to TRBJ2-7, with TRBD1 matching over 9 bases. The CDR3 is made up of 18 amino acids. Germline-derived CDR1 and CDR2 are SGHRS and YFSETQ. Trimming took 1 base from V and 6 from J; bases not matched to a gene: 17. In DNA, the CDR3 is TGCGCCAGCAGCTTGTTCGGGCGAGCCGGGACAGGGACAACCGAGCAGTACTTC. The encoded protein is CASSLFGRAGTGTTEQYF.

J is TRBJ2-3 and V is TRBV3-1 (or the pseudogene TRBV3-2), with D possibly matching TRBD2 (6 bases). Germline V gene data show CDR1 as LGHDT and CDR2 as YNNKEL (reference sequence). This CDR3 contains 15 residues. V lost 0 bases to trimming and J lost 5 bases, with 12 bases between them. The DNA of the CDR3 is TGTGCCAGCAGCCAAGATGGCGGGGCCGGAGATACGCAGTATTTT. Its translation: CASSQDGGAGDTQYF.

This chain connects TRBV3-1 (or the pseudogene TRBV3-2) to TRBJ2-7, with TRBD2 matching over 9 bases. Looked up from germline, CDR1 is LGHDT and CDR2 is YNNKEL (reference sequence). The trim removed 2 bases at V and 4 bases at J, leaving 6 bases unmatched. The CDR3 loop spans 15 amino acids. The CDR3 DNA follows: TGTGCCAGCAGCCAAAATGGACTAGCGCCGTACGAGCAGTACTTC. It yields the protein CASSQNGLAPYEQYF.

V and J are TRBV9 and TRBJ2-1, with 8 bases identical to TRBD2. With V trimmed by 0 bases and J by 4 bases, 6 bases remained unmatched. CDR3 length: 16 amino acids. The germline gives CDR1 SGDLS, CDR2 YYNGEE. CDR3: CASSVVASGFYNEQFF. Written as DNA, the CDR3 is TGTGCCAGCAGCGTAGTGGCTAGCGGGTTTTACAATGAGCAGTTCTTC.

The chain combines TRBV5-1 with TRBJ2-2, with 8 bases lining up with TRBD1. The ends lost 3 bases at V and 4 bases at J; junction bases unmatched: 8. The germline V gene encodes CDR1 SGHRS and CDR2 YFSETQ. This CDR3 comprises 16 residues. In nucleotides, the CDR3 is TGCGCCAGCAGCTCGACAGGGGCCAGGAGCACCGGGGAGCTGTTTTTT. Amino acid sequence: CASSSTGARSTGELFF.

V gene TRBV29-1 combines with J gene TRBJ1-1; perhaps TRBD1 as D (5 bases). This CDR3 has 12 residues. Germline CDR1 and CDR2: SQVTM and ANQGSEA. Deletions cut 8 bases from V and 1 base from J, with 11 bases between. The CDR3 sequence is CSTVRGNTEAFF. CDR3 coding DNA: TGCAGCACCGTAAGGGGGAACACTGAAGCTTTCTTT.